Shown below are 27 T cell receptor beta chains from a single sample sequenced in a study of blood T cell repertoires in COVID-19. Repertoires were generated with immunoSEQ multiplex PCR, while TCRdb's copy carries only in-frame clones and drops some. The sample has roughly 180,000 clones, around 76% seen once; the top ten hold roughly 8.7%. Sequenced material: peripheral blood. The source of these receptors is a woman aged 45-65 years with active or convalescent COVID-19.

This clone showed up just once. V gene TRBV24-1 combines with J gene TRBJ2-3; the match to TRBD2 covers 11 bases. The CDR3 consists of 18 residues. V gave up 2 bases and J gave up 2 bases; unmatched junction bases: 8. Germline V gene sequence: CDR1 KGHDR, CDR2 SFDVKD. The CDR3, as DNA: TGTGCCACCAGTGATTCGGGCCTAGCGGGGGGACTCACAGATACGCAGTATTTT. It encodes CATSDSGLAGGLTDTQYF.

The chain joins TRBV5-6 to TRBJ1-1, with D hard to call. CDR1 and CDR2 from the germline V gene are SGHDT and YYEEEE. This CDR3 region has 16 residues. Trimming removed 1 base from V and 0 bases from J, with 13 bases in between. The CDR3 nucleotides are TGTGCCAGCAGCTTGTCCTTTGCCGGGTTGAACACTGAAGCTTTCTTT. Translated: CASSLSFAGLNTEAFF. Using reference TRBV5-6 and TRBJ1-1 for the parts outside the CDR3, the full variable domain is DAGVTQSPTHLIKTRGQQVTLRCSPKSGHDTVSWYQQALGQGPQFIFQYYEEEERQRGNFPDRFSGHQFPNYSSELNVNALLLGDSALYLCASSLSFAGLNTEAFFGQGTRLTVV.

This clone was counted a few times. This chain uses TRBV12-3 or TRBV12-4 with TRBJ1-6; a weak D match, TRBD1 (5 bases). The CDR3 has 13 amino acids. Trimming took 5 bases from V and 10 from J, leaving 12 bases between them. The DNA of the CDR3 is TGTGCCAGCAGTCCTCCGGGGGAGTCACCCCTCCACTTT. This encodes CASSPPGESPLHF.

This CDR3 reads CASSWTGGYEQYF. As DNA, the CDR3 is TGTGCCAGCAGCTGGACAGGGGGTTATGAGCAGTACTTC. This sequence joins TRBV5-6 and TRBJ2-7, with 10 positions matching TRBD1. Germline loops: CDR1 SGHDT, CDR2 YYEEEE. Trimming at V came to 3 bases and at J to 7 bases, leaving 4 bases not matched to a gene. The CDR3 loop spans 13 amino acids.

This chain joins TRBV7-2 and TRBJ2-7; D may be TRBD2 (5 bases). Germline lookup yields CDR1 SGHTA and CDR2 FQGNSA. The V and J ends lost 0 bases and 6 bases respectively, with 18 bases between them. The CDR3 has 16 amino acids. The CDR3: CASSLAPGNQASEQYF. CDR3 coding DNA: TGTGCCAGCAGCTTAGCCCCCGGGAATCAAGCGAGCGAGCAGTACTTC.

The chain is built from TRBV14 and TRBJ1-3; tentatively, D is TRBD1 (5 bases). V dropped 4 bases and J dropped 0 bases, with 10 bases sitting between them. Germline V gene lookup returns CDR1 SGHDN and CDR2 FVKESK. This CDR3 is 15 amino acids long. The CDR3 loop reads CASSPGGASGNTIYF. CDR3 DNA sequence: TGTGCCAGCAGCCCCGGTGGGGCCTCTGGAAACACCATATATTTT.

For the CDR3, the DNA is TGTGCCAGCAGTCTCATACAAGGGACAGGCAATCAGCCCCAGCATTTT. Translation gives CASSLIQGTGNQPQHF. This chain connects TRBV28 to TRBJ1-5; 7 positions match TRBD1. Germline-derived CDR1 and CDR2 are MDHEN and SYDVKM. J gave up 2 bases and V 5 bases, and 9 bases lay outside the gene matches. The length of the CDR3 is 16 residues.

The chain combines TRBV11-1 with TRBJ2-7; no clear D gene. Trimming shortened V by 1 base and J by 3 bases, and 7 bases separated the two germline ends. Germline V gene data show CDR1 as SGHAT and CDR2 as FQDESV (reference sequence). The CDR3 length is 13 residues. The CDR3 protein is CASSLVGGYEQYF. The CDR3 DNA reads TGTGCCAGCAGCTTAGTTGGCGGCTACGAGCAGTACTTC.

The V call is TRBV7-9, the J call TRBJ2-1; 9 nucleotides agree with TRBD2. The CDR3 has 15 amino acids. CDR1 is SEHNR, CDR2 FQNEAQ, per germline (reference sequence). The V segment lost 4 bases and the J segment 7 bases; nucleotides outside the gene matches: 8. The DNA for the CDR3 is TGTGCCAGCAGCTCCTCCGAGACTAGCGGAAATGAGCAGTTCTTC. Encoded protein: CASSSSETSGNEQFF.

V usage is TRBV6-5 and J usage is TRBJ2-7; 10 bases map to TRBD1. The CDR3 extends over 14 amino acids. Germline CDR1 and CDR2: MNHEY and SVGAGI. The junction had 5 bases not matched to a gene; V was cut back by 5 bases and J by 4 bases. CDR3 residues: CASSNRDRGYEQYF. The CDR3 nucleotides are TGTGCCAGCAGTAACCGGGACAGGGGTTACGAGCAGTACTTC.

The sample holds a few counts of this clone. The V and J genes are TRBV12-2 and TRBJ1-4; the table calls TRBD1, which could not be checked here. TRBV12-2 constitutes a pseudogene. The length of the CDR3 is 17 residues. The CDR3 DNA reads TGTGCAAGTCGCCCTCCGACAGGGGGCTGTGGTGATGAAAAACTGTTTTTT. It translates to CASRPPTGGCGDEKLFF.

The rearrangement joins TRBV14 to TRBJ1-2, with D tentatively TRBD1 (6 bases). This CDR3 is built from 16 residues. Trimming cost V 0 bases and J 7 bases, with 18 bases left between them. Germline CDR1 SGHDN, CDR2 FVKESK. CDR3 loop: CASSQDSGQGLSGYTF. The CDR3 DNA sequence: TGTGCCAGCAGCCAAGATTCGGGGCAGGGGCTGAGTGGCTACACCTTC.

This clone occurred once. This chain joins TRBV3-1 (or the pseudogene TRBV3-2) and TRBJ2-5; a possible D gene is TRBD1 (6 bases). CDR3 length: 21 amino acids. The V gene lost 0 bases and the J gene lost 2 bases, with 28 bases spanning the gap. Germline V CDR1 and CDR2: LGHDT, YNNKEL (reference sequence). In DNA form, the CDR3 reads TGTGCCAGCAGCCAAGATTATGCAGGGGCTACCGTAGCCGGGACACAAGAGACCCAGTACTTC. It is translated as CASSQDYAGATVAGTQETQYF.

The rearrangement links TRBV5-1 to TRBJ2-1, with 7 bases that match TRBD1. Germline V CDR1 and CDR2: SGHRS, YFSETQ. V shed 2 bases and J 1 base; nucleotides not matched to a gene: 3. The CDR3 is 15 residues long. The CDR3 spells CASSLGDRSYNEQFF. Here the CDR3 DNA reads TGCGCCAGCAGCTTAGGGGACAGATCCTACAATGAGCAGTTCTTC.

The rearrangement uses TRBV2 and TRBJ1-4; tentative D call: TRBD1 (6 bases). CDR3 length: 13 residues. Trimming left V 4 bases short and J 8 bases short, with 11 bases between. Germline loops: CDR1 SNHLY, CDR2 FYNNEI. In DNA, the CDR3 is TGTGCCAGCAGTGGGGACAAGGGGGAAAAACTGTTTTTT. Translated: CASSGDKGEKLFF.

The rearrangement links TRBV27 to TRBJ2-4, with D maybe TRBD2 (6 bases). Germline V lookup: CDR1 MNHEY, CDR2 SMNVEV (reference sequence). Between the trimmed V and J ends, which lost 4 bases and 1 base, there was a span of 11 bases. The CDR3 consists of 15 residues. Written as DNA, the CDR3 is TGTGCCAGCAGTTCGGGGGAGAGGGCCAAAAACATTCAGTACTTC. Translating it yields CASSSGERAKNIQYF.

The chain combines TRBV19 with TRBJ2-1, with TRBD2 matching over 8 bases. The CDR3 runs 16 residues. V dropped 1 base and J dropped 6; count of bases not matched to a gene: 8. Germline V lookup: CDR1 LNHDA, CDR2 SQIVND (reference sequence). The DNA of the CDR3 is TGTGCCAGTAGTATAGTAGGCAGCGGGAGCCGCAATGAGCAGTTCTTC. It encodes CASSIVGSGSRNEQFF. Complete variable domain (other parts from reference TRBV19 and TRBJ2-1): DGGITQSPKYLFRKEGQNVTLSCEQNLNHDAMYWYRQDPGQGLRLIYYSQIVNDFQKGDIAEGYSVSREKKESFPLTVTSAQKNPTAFYLCASSIVGSGSRNEQFFGPGTRLTVL.

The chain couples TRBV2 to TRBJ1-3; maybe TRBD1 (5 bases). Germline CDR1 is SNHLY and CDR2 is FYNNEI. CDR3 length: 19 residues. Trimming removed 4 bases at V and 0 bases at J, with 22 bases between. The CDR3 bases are TGTGCCAGCAGTGCTCTTTCGGGGGAAGGTTTCCTCTCTGGAAACACCATATATTTT. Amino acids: CASSALSGEGFLSGNTIYF.

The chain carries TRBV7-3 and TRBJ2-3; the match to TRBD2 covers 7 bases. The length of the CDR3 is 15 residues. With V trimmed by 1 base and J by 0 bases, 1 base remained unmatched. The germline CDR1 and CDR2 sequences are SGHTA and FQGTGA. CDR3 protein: CASSLSGRSTDTQYF. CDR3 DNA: TGTGCCAGCAGCTTAAGCGGGAGAAGCACAGATACGCAGTATTTT.

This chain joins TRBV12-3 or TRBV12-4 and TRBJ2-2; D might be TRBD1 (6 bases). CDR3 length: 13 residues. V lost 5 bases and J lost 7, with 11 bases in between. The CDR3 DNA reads TGTGCCAGCAGTCTCGGACAGCACGGGGAGCTGTTTTTT. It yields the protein CASSLGQHGELFF.

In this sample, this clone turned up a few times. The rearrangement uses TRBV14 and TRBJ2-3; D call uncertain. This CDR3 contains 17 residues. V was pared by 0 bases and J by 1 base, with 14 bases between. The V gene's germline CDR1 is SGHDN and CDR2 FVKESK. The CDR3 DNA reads TGTGCCAGCAGCCAAGATTGGTCTAGTTCGCGCACAGATACGCAGTATTTT. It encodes CASSQDWSSSRTDTQYF. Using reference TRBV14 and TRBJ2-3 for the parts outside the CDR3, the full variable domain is EAGVTQFPSHSVIEKGQTVTLRCDPISGHDNLYWYRRVMGKEIKFLLHFVKESKQDESGMPNNRFLAERTGGTYSTLKVQPAELEDSGVYFCASSQDWSSSRTDTQYFGPGTRLTVL.

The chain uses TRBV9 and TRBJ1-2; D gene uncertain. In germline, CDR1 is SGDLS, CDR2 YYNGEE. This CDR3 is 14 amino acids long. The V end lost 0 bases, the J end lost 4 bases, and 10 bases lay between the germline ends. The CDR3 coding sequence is TGTGCCAGCAGCGTAGGGTTCGGGAGCTATGGCTACACCTTC. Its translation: CASSVGFGSYGYTF.

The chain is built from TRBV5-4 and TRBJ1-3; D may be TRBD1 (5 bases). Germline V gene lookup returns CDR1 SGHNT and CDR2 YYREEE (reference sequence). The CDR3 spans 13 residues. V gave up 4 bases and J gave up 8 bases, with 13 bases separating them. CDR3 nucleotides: TGTGCCAGCAGCCTGATGGGGGGAGACACCATATATTTT. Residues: CASSLMGGDTIYF.

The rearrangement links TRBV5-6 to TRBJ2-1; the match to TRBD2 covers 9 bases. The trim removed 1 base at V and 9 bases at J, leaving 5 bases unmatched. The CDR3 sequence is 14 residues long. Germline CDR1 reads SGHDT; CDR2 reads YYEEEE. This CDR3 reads CASSLMTREGEQFF. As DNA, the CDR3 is TGTGCCAGCAGCTTGATGACGCGGGAGGGTGAGCAGTTCTTC.

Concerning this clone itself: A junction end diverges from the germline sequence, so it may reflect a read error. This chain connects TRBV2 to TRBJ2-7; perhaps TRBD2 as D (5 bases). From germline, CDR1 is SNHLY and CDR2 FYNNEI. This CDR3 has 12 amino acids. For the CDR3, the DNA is TGTGCCAGCAGTGAGGCGGGTCCCCACCGGGACTTC. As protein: CASSEAGPHRDF.

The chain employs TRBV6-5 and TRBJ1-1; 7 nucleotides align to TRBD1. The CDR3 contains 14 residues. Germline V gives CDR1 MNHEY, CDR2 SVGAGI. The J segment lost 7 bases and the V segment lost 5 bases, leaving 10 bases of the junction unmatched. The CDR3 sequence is CASSPDRAPSEAFF. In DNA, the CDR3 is TGTGCCAGCAGTCCCGACAGGGCTCCTAGTGAAGCTTTCTTT.

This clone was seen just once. For the CDR3, the DNA is TGTGCCAGCAGCCCCCCGGGACAGGGTACATACGAGCAGTACTTC. Translated: CASSPPGQGTYEQYF. The rearrangement uses TRBV9 and TRBJ2-7; 9 bases map to TRBD1. The CDR3 has 15 residues. Trimming at V came to 4 bases and at J to 4 bases, leaving 9 bases not matched to a gene. Germline V gene lookup returns CDR1 SGDLS and CDR2 YYNGEE. Based on the CDR3 plus reference TRBV9 and TRBJ2-7, the full variable domain is DSGVTQTPKHLITATGQRVTLRCSPRSGDLSVYWYQQSLDQGLQFLIQYYNGEERAKGNILERFSAQQFPDLHSELNLSSLELGDSALYFCASSPPGQGTYEQYFGPGTRLTVT.